Only a few counts were recorded for the clone carrying this T cell receptor beta chain. Antigen specificity is unknown. This entry comes from a study of CD8+CD57+ T cells in acquired aplastic anemia. The overall study: The study obtained an average of roughly 3 ug of DNA from sorted CD4+ and CD8+ cells.

Researchers used genomic DNA as the template to profile TCR beta VDJ and CDR3. TCRdb itself ran the reads through MiXCR, one entry per CDR3 protein. Here the sample spans about 180,000 distinct CDR3 sequences, around 50% being singletons. Regarding the study as a whole: The same twenty-nine CD8+ CDR3 sequences occurred in patients and in controls.

Patients sequenced had flow cytometry evidence of CD8+CD57+ cell expansion. No therapy had been given to the patients at the time of blood sampling. This CDR3 is built from 19 residues. V was cut by 2 bases and J by 0 bases, with 21 bases left in between. Germline V gives CDR1 SGHTS, CDR2 YDEGEE. Sequenced: sorted CD4+, CD8+, or CD8+CD57+ T cells (not recorded which) from PBMCs. The V and J genes are TRBV5-8 and TRBJ2-1; maybe TRBD1 (6 bases). The receptor comes from a human donor with aplastic anemia. In nucleotides, the CDR3 is TGTGCCAGCAGCTTAGGGGACATCGGCCTAAGAAGCTCCTACAATGAGCAGTTCTTC. As protein: CASSLGDIGLRSSYNEQFF.